The rows below give T cell receptor beta chains drawn from one sample of a study of beta chain features in type 1 diabetes. Assay: immunoSEQ multiplex PCR; the TCRdb copy retains only in-frame clones and omits some. The sample holds a few hundred thousand clones, over 7.5% seen once. The specimen was naive CD4+ T cells from blood. The receptors derive from a woman between 18 and 29 years old in good health. Each CDR3 is given with its conserved first and last residue. The D gene is left open where the match is weak. Clone sizes are given selectively: once, few, many, or a class where the clone is expanded.

cdr3_nt,cdr3_aa,j_call,d_call,v_call,clone_size
TGTGCCAGCAGTCGACAGGGCCCCACAGATACGCAGTATTTT,CASSRQGPTDTQYF,TRBJ2-3,TRBD1,TRBV6-5,NA
TGCAGCGTTGATGCAGTATTACCAATGGAAGCTTTCTTT,CSVDAVLPMEAFF,TRBJ1-1,NA,TRBV29-1,few
TGTGCCAGTAGTAGCCAGGGAACCTACGAGCAGTACTTC,CASSSQGTYEQYF,TRBJ2-7,NA,TRBV19,NA
TGTGCCAGCAGCCGCAGGGGGCTGTCTGGAAACACCATATATTTT,CASSRRGLSGNTIYF,TRBJ1-3,TRBD1,TRBV5-8,NA
TGTGCCAGCAGCCCTGTGGGACAGGGCCGCCGGGCTGAAGCTTTCTTT,CASSPVGQGRRAEAFF,TRBJ1-1,TRBD1,TRBV7-9,few
TGTGCCAGCAGCCCGGTACCTAGCGGGACTAGCACAGATACGCAGTATTTT,CASSPVPSGTSTDTQYF,TRBJ2-3,TRBD2,TRBV7-9,NA
TGTGCCAGCAGTGATCCTAGCGGGGGCCAGACCCAGTACTTC,CASSDPSGGQTQYF,TRBJ2-5,TRBD2,TRBV2,many
TGTGCCAGCAGCCCTGACAGTCCCCGGGGCTACACCTTC,CASSPDSPRGYTF,TRBJ1-2,NA,TRBV6-5,few
TGTGCCAGCAGCCCCGGACAGGACCGCTACGAGCAGTACTTC,CASSPGQDRYEQYF,TRBJ2-7,TRBD1,TRBV7-9,many
TGCGCCAGCAGCTTGGGTACTAGCGGGACCGGCATTCAGTACTTC,CASSLGTSGTGIQYF,TRBJ2-4,TRBD2,TRBV5-1,few
TGTGCCTGGAGTGCCCGGGACAGGCCGAGAACCGGGGAGCTGTTTTTT,CAWSARDRPRTGELFF,TRBJ2-2,TRBD1,TRBV30,NA
TGCGCCAGCAGCGAAGGGGCGGGGGGACCGAATCAGCCCCAGCATTTT,CASSEGAGGPNQPQHF,TRBJ1-5,NA,TRBV5-1,NA
TGTGCCTGGTCTTTTGGTAGTGTGGTGGCCTACGAGCAGTACTTC,CAWSFGSVVAYEQYF,TRBJ2-7,NA,TRBV30,few
TGCGCCAGCAGAAAGGACAGGGGGCATATGAACACTGAAGCTTTCTTT,CASRKDRGHMNTEAFF,TRBJ1-1,TRBD1,TRBV5-1,NA
TGTGCCAGCAGCACAACGGACAGGGGAGAAAATTCACCCCTCCACTTT,CASSTTDRGENSPLHF,TRBJ1-6,TRBD1,TRBV11-1,NA
TGTGCCAGCAGCCAGAATAATGAAAAACTGTTTTTT,CASSQNNEKLFF,TRBJ1-4,NA,TRBV6-5,few
TGTGCCAGCAGTGATAGGACAGGGTATTCACCCCTCCACTTT,CASSDRTGYSPLHF,TRBJ1-6,TRBD1,TRBV27,NA
TGTGCCAGCTGCAGTGGAGTACAAGAGACCCAGTACTTC,CASCSGVQETQYF,TRBJ2-5,NA,TRBV18,NA
TGCAGCGGTGCTAAACTAGCGGGGGGAGGGAATGAGCAGTTCTTC,CSGAKLAGGGNEQFF,TRBJ2-1,TRBD2,TRBV29-1,NA
TGCGCCAGCAGCGTGGGACAGGGCGATGGTGGCTACACCTTC,CASSVGQGDGGYTF,TRBJ1-2,TRBD1,TRBV5-1,NA
TGTGCCAGCCGCAGGGTAGGGGACTATGGCTACACCTTC,CASRRVGDYGYTF,TRBJ1-2,NA,TRBV25-1,few
TGTGCCTGGAGTGTACGGGCAGGGGTAGGGGCCAACGTCCTGACTTTC,CAWSVRAGVGANVLTF,TRBJ2-6,NA,TRBV30,few
TGCGCCAGCAGCTTGTGGCCCCGCACAGATACGCAGTATTTT,CASSLWPRTDTQYF,TRBJ2-3,NA,TRBV5-1,few
TGTGCCAGCAGCGAGGCAGGGGTCGGCGAGACCCAGTACTTC,CASSEAGVGETQYF,TRBJ2-5,NA,TRBV9,few
TGTGCCAGCTCACCCGGGACAGGGACAAGGAGGGCCAACGTCCTGACTTTC,CASSPGTGTRRANVLTF,TRBJ2-6,TRBD1,TRBV18,few
TGTGCCGGACTAGCGGGACGCCACCTTTCTGGCGAGCAGTACTTC,CAGLAGRHLSGEQYF,TRBJ2-7,TRBD2,TRBV2,few
TGTGCCAGCAGGACGGGCGGGAGCAGGAGCTCCTACGAGCAGTACTTC,CASRTGGSRSSYEQYF,TRBJ2-7,TRBD2,TRBV28,few
TGTGCCAGCAGCCAAGATCAGGGAAACATTCAGTACTTC,CASSQDQGNIQYF,TRBJ2-4,NA,TRBV4-2,few
TGTGCCAGCTCGGCTAGCGGGACTTCCATGGATACGCAGTATTTT,CASSASGTSMDTQYF,TRBJ2-3,TRBD2,TRBV2,NA
TGTGCCATCAGTGCTGGGGGCGCCGGCTATGGCTACACCTTC,CAISAGGAGYGYTF,TRBJ1-2,NA,TRBV10-3,NA